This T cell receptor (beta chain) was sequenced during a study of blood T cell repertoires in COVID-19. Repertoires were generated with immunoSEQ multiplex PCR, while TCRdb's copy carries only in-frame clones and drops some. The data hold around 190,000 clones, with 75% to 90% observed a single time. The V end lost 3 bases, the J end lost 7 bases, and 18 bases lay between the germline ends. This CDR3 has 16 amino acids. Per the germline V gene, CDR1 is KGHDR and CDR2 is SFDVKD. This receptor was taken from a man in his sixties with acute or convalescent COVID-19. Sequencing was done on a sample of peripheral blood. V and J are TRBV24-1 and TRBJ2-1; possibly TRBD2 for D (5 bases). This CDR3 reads CATSDKGVQGWNEQFF. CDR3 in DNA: TGTGCCACCAGTGATAAGGGAGTACAAGGCTGGAATGAGCAGTTCTTC.